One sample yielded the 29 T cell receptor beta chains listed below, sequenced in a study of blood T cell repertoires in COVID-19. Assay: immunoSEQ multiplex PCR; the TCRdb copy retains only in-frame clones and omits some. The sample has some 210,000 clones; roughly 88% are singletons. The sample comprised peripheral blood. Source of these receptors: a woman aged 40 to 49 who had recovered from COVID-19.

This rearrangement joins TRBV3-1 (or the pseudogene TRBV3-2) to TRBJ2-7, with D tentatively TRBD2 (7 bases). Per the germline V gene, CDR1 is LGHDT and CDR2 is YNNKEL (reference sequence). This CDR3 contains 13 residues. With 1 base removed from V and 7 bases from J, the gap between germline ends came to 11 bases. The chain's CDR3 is CASSQGGGREQYF. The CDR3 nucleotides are TGTGCCAGCAGCCAAGGGGGGGGCCGGGAGCAGTACTTC.

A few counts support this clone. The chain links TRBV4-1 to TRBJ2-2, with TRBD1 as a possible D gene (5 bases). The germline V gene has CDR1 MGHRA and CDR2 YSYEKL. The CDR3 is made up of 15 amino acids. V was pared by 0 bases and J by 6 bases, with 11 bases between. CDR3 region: CASSQDLRGSGELFF. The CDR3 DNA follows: TGCGCCAGCAGCCAAGATTTAAGGGGATCCGGGGAGCTGTTTTTT.

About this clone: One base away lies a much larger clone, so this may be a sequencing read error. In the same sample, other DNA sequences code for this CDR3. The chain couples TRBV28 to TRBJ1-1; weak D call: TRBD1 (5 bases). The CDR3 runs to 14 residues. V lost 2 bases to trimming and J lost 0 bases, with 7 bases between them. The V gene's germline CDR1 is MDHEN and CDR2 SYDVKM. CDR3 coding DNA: TGTGCCAGCAGTTTAGGGGGGATGAACACTGAAGCTTTCTTT. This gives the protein CASSLGGMNTEAFF.

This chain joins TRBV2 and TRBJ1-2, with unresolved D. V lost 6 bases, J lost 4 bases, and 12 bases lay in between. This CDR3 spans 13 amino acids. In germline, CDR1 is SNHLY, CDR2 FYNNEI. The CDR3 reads CASSKENRYGYTF. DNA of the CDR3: TGTGCCAGCAGCAAGGAGAACCGCTATGGCTACACCTTC.

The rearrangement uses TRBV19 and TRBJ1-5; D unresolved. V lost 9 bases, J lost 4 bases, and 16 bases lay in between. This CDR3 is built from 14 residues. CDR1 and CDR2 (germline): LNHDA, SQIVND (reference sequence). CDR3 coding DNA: TGTGCCAGATATAAGAGGGTTGGGAATCAGCCCCAGCATTTT. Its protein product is CARYKRVGNQPQHF.

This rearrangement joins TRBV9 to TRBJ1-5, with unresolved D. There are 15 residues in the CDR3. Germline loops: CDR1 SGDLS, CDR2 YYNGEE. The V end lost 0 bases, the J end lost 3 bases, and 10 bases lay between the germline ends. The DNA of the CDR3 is TGTGCCAGCAGCGTAGGGCCCTCCATCAATCAGCCCCAGCATTTT. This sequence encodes CASSVGPSINQPQHF.

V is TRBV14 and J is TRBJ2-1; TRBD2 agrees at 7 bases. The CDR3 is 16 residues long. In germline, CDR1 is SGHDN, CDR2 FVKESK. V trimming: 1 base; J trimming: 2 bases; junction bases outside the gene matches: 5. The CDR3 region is CASSQGSGKPYNEQFF. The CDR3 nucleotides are TGTGCCAGCAGCCAAGGAAGCGGGAAGCCCTACAATGAGCAGTTCTTC.

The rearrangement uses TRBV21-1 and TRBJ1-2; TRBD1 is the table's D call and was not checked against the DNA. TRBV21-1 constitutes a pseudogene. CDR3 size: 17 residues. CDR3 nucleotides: TGTGCCAGCAGCATGCTCGCGTACCGGGACAGGGTTGTTGGCAACACCTTC. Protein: CASSMLAYRDRVVGNTF.

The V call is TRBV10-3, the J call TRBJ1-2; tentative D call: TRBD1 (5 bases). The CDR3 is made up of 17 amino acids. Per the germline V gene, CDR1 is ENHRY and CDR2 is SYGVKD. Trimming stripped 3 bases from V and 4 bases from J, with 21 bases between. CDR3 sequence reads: CAISEEPSRQSFYGYTF. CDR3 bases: TGTGCCATCAGTGAAGAACCTAGTAGACAGAGCTTCTATGGCTACACCTTC.

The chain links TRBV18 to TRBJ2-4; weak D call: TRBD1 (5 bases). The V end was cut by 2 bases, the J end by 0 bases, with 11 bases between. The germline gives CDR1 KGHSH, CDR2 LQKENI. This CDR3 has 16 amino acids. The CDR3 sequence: CASSPIGVGAKNIQYF. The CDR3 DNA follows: TGTGCCAGCTCACCAATAGGGGTAGGAGCCAAAAACATTCAGTACTTC.

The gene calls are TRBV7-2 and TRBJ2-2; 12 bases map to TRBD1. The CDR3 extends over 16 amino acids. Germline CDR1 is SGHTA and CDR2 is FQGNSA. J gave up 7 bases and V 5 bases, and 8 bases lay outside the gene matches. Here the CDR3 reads CASSQGQGASGGELFF. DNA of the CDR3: TGTGCCAGCAGCCAGGGACAGGGGGCGTCTGGCGGGGAGCTGTTTTTT.

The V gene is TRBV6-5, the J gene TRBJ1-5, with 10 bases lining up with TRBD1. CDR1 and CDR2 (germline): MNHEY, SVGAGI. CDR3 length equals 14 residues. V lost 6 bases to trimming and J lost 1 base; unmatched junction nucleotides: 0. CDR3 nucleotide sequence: TGTGCCAGCAGGACAGGGGGCAGCAATCAGCCCCAGCATTTT. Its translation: CASRTGGSNQPQHF.

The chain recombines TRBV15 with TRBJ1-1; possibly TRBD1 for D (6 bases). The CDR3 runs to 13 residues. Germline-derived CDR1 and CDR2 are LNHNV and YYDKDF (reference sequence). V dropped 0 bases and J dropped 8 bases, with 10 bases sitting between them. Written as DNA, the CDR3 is TGTGCCACCAGCAGAGATTGGACAGAAGAAGCTTTCTTT. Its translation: CATSRDWTEEAFF.

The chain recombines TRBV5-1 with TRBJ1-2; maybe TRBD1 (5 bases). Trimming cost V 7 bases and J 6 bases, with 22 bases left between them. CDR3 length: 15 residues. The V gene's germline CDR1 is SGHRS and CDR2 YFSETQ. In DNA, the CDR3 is TGCGCCAGCGGGGCGTCAGGAACAGAGAACAATGGCTACACCTTC. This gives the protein CASGASGTENNGYTF.

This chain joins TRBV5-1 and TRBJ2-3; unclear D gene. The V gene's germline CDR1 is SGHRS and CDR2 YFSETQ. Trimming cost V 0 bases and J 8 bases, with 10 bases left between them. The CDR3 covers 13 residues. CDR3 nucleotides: TGCGCCAGCAGCTTGGACAGTCAGGCTACGCAGTATTTT. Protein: CASSLDSQATQYF.

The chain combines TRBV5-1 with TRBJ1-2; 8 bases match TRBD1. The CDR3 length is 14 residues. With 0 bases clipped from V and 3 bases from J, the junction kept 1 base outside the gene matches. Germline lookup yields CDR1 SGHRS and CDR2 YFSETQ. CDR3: CASSLEQGDYGYTF. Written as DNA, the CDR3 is TGCGCCAGCAGCTTGGAACAGGGGGACTATGGCTACACCTTC.

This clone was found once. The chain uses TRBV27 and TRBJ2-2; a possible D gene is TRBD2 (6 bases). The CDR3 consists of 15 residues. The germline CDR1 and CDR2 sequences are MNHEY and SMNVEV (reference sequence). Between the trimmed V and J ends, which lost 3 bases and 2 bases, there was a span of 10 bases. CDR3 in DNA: TGTGCCAGCAGTTTTGGAGGGTTTAACACCGGGGAGCTGTTTTTT. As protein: CASSFGGFNTGELFF.

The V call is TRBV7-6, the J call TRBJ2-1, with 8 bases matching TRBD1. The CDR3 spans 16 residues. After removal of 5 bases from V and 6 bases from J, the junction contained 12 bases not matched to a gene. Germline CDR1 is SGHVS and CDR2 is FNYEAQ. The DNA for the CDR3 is TGTGCCAGCAGCCCGGAATGGGACAGGCGGGTCAATGAGCAGTTCTTC. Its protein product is CASSPEWDRRVNEQFF.

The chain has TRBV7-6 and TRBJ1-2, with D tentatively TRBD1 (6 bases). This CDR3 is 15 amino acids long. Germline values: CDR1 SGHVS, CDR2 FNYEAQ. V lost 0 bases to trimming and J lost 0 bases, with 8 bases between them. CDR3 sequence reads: CASSLAQGSNYGYTF. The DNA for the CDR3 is TGTGCCAGCAGCTTAGCACAGGGATCTAACTATGGCTACACCTTC.

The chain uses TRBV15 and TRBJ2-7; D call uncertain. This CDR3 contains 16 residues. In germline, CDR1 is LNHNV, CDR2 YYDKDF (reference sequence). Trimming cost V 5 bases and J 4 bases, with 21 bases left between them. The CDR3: CATSLGTVTFSYEQYF. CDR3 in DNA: TGTGCCACCAGCCTGGGCACAGTCACCTTTAGTTACGAGCAGTACTTC.

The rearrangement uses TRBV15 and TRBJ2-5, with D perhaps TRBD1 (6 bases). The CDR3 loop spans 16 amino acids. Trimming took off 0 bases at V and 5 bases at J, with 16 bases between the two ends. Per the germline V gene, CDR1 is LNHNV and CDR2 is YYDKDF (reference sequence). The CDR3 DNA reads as TGTGCCACCAGCAGAGATACAGGGTCATTTGGGGAGACCCAGTACTTC. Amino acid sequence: CATSRDTGSFGETQYF. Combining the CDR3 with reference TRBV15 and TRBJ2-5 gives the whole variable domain DAMVIQNPRYQVTQFGKPVTLSCSQTLNHNVMYWYQQKSSQAPKLLFHYYDKDFNNEADTPDNFQSRRPNTSFCFLDIRSPGLGDTAMYLCATSRDTGSFGETQYFGPGTRLLVL.

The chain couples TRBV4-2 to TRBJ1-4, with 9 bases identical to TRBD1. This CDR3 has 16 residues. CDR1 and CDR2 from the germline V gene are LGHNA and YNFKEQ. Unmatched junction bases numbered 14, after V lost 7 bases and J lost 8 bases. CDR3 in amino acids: CASTAHGQGSSEKLFF. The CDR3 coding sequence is TGTGCCAGCACGGCTCACGGACAGGGGTCGTCGGAAAAACTGTTTTTT.

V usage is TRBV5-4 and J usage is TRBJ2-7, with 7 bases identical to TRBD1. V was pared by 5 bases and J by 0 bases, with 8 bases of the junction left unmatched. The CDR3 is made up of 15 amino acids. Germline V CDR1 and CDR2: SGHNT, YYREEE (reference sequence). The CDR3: CASSPTGRPSYEQYF. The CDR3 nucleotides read TGTGCCAGCAGTCCGACAGGGCGCCCCTCCTACGAGCAGTACTTC.

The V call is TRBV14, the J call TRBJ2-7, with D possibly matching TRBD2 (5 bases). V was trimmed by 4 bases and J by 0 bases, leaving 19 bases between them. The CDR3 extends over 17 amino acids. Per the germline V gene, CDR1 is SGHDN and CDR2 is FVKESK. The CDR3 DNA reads TGTGCCAGCAGCCTTAATCCCGGGAACGTCCCCTCCTACGAGCAGTACTTC. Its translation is CASSLNPGNVPSYEQYF.

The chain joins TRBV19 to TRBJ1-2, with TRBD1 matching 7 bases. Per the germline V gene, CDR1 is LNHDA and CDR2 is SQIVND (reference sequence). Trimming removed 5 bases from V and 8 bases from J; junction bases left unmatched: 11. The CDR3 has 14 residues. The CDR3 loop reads CASSPTGTDGGYTF. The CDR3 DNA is TGTGCCAGTAGTCCAACCGGGACAGATGGGGGCTACACCTTC.

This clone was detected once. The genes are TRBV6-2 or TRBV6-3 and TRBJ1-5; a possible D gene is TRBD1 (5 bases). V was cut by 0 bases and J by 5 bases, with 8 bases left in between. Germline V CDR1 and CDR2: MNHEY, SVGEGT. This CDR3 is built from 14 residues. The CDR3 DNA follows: TGTGCCAGCAGTTACTCGACAGAGCATCAGCCCCAGCATTTT. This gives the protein CASSYSTEHQPQHF.

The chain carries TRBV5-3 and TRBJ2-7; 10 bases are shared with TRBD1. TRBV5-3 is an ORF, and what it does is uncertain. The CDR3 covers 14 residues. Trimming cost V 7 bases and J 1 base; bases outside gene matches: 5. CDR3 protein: CARVPGQGSYEQYF. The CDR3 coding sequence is TGTGCCAGAGTCCCGGGACAGGGGTCCTACGAGCAGTACTTC.

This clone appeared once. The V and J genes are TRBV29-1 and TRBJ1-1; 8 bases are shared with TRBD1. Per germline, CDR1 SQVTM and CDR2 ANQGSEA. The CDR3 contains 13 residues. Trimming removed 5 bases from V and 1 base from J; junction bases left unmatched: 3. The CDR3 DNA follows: TGCAGCGTTACGACAGGGGCGAACACTGAAGCTTTCTTT. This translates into CSVTTGANTEAFF.

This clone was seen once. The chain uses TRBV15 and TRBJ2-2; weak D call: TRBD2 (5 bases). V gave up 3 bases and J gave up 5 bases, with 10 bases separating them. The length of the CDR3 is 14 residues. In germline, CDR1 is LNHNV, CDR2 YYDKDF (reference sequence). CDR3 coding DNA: TGTGCCACCAGCAGGGATGGGGAGACCGGGGAGCTGTTTTTT. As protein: CATSRDGETGELFF.